This T cell receptor (beta chain) was found in a study of radiotherapy plus CTLA-4 blockade in lung cancer. Overall study results and limits: Clones derived from tumor TCRs expanded in blood after radiotherapy plus ipilimumab. Early clone dynamics of blood T cells, plus interferon-beta, reportedly predicted response best.

The data were produced by immunoSEQ multiplex PCR, yet TCRdb's version contains in-frame clones alone and is incomplete. The sample lists about 49,000 clones; 85% were seen once. Per germline, CDR1 SEHNR and CDR2 FQNEAQ (reference sequence). The germline V and J ends were trimmed by 5 bases and 2 bases, with 10 bases remaining between them. The CDR3 covers 15 residues. On this clone itself: The antigen is undetermined.

The chain combines TRBV7-9 with TRBJ2-6; no reliable D call. This clonotype originated in a human donor with non-small cell lung cancer whose response to radiotherapy plus ipilimumab could not be evaluated. The sequenced sample was peripheral blood, obtained from a patient treated with radiotherapy plus ipilimumab. The CDR3 DNA reads TGTGCCAGCAGCCCTGGCCTTGCTGGGGCCAACGTCCTGACTTTC. Translating it yields CASSPGLAGANVLTF.